These 15 T cell receptor beta chains came from one sample sequenced in a study of T cell responses to AZD1222 COVID-19 vaccine. Some clones are missing from TCRdb's copy, which holds only in-frame ones; the method was immunoSEQ multiplex PCR. The profile shows 140,000 to 150,000 clones, around nine tenths of them singletons. Sequenced material: peripheral blood, taken on day 0 of MenACWY control vaccination. These TCRs come from an adult in good health.

The V call is TRBV12-3 or TRBV12-4, the J call TRBJ1-2; no definite D call. Trimming left V 8 bases short and J 6 bases short, with 13 bases between. The CDR3 totals 12 residues. The CDR3 DNA follows: TGTGCCAGCTCACGACTTCTAGATGGCTACACCTTC. This encodes CASSRLLDGYTF.

This chain connects TRBV6-6 to TRBJ1-5; D unresolved. Looked up from germline, CDR1 is MNHNY and CDR2 is SVGAGI (reference sequence). Deletions cut 0 bases from V and 2 bases from J, with 11 bases between. CDR3 length equals 16 residues. The CDR3 coding sequence is TGTGCCAGCAGTTACTCGAAGGGTTTCGGCAATCAGCCCCAGCATTTT. Its protein product is CASSYSKGFGNQPQHF.

The chain carries TRBV27 and TRBJ1-6; maybe TRBD1 (5 bases). The V and J ends lost 5 bases and 9 bases respectively, with 17 bases between them. This CDR3 has 15 amino acids. The V gene's germline CDR1 is MNHEY and CDR2 SMNVEV (reference sequence). CDR3 protein: CASSPAGGPSSPLHF. The DNA of the CDR3 is TGTGCCAGCAGTCCGGCGGGGGGTCCAAGTTCACCCCTCCACTTT.

The chain recombines TRBV9 with TRBJ2-7, with D uncertain. The CDR3 totals 14 residues. Trimming took 0 bases from V and 4 from J, leaving 11 bases between them. CDR1 and CDR2 from the germline V gene are SGDLS and YYNGEE. CDR3 sequence: CASSVGERMYEQYF. The DNA of the CDR3 is TGTGCCAGCAGCGTAGGGGAAAGGATGTACGAGCAGTACTTC.

V usage is TRBV5-8 and J usage is TRBJ1-1; possible D gene TRBD1, 6 bases. Trimming shortened V by 4 bases and J by 1 base, and 8 bases separated the two germline ends. The germline V gene encodes CDR1 SGHTS and CDR2 YDEGEE. This CDR3 region has 13 residues. The CDR3 sequence: CASSVQGNTEAFF. Written as DNA, the CDR3 is TGTGCCAGCAGCGTACAGGGGAACACTGAAGCTTTCTTT.

This clone is a singleton in its sample. The chain couples TRBV24-1 to TRBJ2-1; 9 bases match TRBD1. Germline V lookup: CDR1 KGHDR, CDR2 SFDVKD. The CDR3 extends over 16 amino acids. Losses at the gene ends were 4 bases for V and 6 bases for J; bases not matched to a gene: 9. The CDR3 DNA sequence: TGTGCCACCAGTGAATCCGGGACAGGGATTTCCAATGAGCAGTTCTTC. This sequence encodes CATSESGTGISNEQFF.

The chain is built from TRBV5-1 and TRBJ2-1; D unclear. Trimming stripped 6 bases from V and 0 bases from J, with 13 bases between. The CDR3 consists of 15 residues. Germline-derived CDR1 and CDR2 are SGHRS and YFSETQ. The chain's CDR3 is CASTNRDGSYNEQFF. Written as DNA, the CDR3 is TGCGCCAGCACCAATCGCGACGGCTCCTACAATGAGCAGTTCTTC.

V is TRBV18 and J is TRBJ1-1, with D perhaps TRBD1 (5 bases). Deletions cut 3 bases from V and 6 bases from J, with 14 bases between. Looked up from germline, CDR1 is KGHSH and CDR2 is LQKENI. CDR3 length equals 14 residues. CDR3 sequence (DNA): TGTGCCAGCTCACCCCCGCTTGGGGCGGCTGAAGCTTTCTTT. It specifies CASSPPLGAAEAFF.

The rearrangement joins TRBV7-2 to TRBJ1-4, with D tentatively TRBD1 (5 bases). This CDR3 has 14 amino acids. Trimming removed 5 bases at V and 6 bases at J, with 13 bases between. The germline V gene has CDR1 SGHTA and CDR2 FQGNSA. CDR3: CASSPGTRDEKLFF. The CDR3 coding sequence is TGTGCCAGCAGCCCCGGGACCAGGGATGAAAAACTGTTTTTT.

J is TRBJ2-3 and V is TRBV3-1 (or the pseudogene TRBV3-2); D unresolved. Germline loops: CDR1 LGHDT, CDR2 YNNKEL (reference sequence). This CDR3 spans 12 amino acids. Trimming took 4 bases from V and 12 from J, leaving 14 bases between them. This chain's CDR3 is CASSLAKSFQYF. The CDR3 DNA follows: TGTGCCAGCAGCCTCGCGAAGAGCTTTCAGTATTTT.

The chain carries TRBV27 and TRBJ1-6, with D perhaps TRBD1 (5 bases). This CDR3 has 15 amino acids. Germline loops: CDR1 MNHEY, CDR2 SMNVEV (reference sequence). Trimming stripped 6 bases from V and 5 bases from J, with 14 bases between. The CDR3 bases are TGTGCCAGCAGCTCCCTGGGACGGGATAATTCACCCCTCCACTTT. Amino acids: CASSSLGRDNSPLHF.

This chain connects TRBV7-9 to TRBJ2-5; the D is unclear. In germline, CDR1 is SEHNR, CDR2 FQNEAQ (reference sequence). The CDR3 is made up of 12 amino acids. The V and J ends lost 10 bases and 1 base respectively, with 10 bases between them. The CDR3 loop is CANSWVQETQYF. For the CDR3, the DNA is TGTGCCAACTCGTGGGTCCAAGAGACCCAGTACTTC.

This clone was found a few times. The CDR3 here is CASTLTGGLGEKLFF. DNA for the CDR3: TGTGCCAGCACTCTAACTGGGGGCCTTGGAGAAAAACTGTTTTTT. The V call is TRBV27, the J call TRBJ1-4, with D possibly matching TRBD1 (6 bases). The CDR3 length is 15 residues. The germline V gene encodes CDR1 MNHEY and CDR2 SMNVEV (reference sequence). V lost 7 bases and J 8 bases, leaving 20 bases between the germline ends.

Note on this clone: The junction departs from germline at one end; a sequencing error may be responsible. The chain carries TRBV18 and TRBJ1-2; perhaps TRBD1 as D (5 bases). The germline CDR1 and CDR2 sequences are KGHSH and LQKENI. This CDR3 is built from 12 residues. As DNA, the CDR3 is TGTGCCAGCTCACGCGACCGGGACGGAGCACACTTC. Translated, it gives CASSRDRDGAHF.

V is TRBV5-5 and J is TRBJ2-2; no clear D gene. Germline V CDR1 and CDR2: SGHKS, YYEKEE (reference sequence). The length of the CDR3 is 15 residues. Trimming stripped 5 bases from V and 2 bases from J, with 13 bases between. This CDR3 is CASSLWAGNTGELFF. For the CDR3, the DNA is TGTGCCAGCAGTCTCTGGGCCGGTAACACCGGGGAGCTGTTTTTT.